This is a list of T cell receptor beta chains from one sample in a study of T cell repertoires and HLA-DP antigens. No antigen has been identified for these receptors. Sequencing was performed with immunoSEQ multiplex PCR; in TCRdb, only in-frame clones are kept and a portion is missing. The sample has approximately 89,000 clones, approximately 86% seen once. The sequencing sample was made of CD4+ T cells from PBMCs. All receptors come from a man aged 45 to 65 in good health and CMV-seronegative. Each CDR3 is given with its conserved first and last residue. A D gene is named only where the DNA matches it firmly. Clone size is stated in some rows and not others, as once, few, many or a class when expanded.

TRBV30	TRBJ1-1	-	-	TGTGCCTGGAACGAGGGGGGTACTATGAACACTGAAGCTTTCTTT	CAWNEGGTMNTEAFF
TRBV5-3	TRBJ1-2	-	TRBD1	TGTGCCAGAAGCTCGCCCGGGACAGGGGGTAACTATGGCTACACCTTC	CARSSPGTGGNYGYTF
TRBV27	TRBJ2-1	-	TRBD2	TGTGCCAGCAGGCTCCTGGGACTAGCGGAAGACAATGAGCAGTTCTTC	CASRLLGLAEDNEQFF
TRBV30	TRBJ2-1	-	-	TGTGCCTGGAGTCCGGGGCCCAATGAGCAGTTCTTC	CAWSPGPNEQFF
TRBV23-1	TRBJ2-3	-	TRBD1	TGCGCCAGCAGTCAAACAACCGGGACAGGGGAAACAGATACGCAGTATTTT	CASSQTTGTGETDTQYF
TRBV18	TRBJ2-3	-	TRBD2	TGTGCCAGCTCACTCTCTAGCGGCCCTCGCACAGATACGCAGTATTTT	CASSLSSGPRTDTQYF
TRBV11-2	TRBJ2-7	-	TRBD2	TGTGCCAGCAGGTCCGGGACTAGCGCGTACTACGAGCAGTACTTC	CASRSGTSAYYEQYF
TRBV12-5	TRBJ2-7	-	TRBD1	TGTGCTAGTGGTTTGGTAAGAGGGACAGGGATCCACGAGCAGTACTTC	CASGLVRGTGIHEQYF
TRBV7-2	TRBJ1-4	-	-	TGTGCCAGCAGCCCCGATTTCGATGAAAAACTGTTTTTT	CASSPDFDEKLFF
TRBV19	TRBJ1-3	once	TRBD1	TGTGCCAGTATACAGGGGGCTGGAAACACCATATATTTT	CASIQGAGNTIYF
TRBV5-4	TRBJ1-2	few	-	TGTGCCAGCAGCTCATACAGGTCTGGCTACACCTTC	CASSSYRSGYTF
TRBV10-2	TRBJ2-7	-	TRBD1	TGCGCCAGCAGTGACCCCGCGCGGACAGGGGTCTACGAGCAGTACTTC	CASSDPARTGVYEQYF
TRBV27	TRBJ2-7	-	TRBD2	TGTGCCAGCAGTTTACAGGGCGGGAGCTCCTACGAGCAGTACTTC	CASSLQGGSSYEQYF
TRBV5-4	TRBJ2-1	-	-	TGTGCCAGCAGCTCGAAGCCGGGACGTACCTCATACAATGAGCAGTTCTTC	CASSSKPGRTSYNEQFF
TRBV6-1	TRBJ2-5	-	-	TGTGCCAGCAGTGAAGGCGGCCAGGGCCGTCAAGAGACCCAGTACTTC	CASSEGGQGRQETQYF
TRBV7-9	TRBJ1-1	-	-	TGTGCGAGCGACGGGTTCGGGGGGTTCGCTGAAGCTTTCTTT	CASDGFGGFAEAFF
TRBV9	TRBJ2-7	-	TRBD2	TGTGCCAGCAGCGCCGGCGGGGTAGCGGGGTTTTACGAGCAGTACTTC	CASSAGGVAGFYEQYF
TRBV9	TRBJ2-1	-	-	TGTGCCAGCAGCGTAGACAATGAGCAGTTCTTC	CASSVDNEQFF
TRBV9	TRBJ2-3	-	-	TGTGCCAGCAGCGAGTTGACACACCGCACAGATACGCAGTATTTT	CASSELTHRTDTQYF
TRBV5-1	TRBJ2-5	-	TRBD2	TGCGCCAGCAGCTTGGAGAGGACTAGCGGGAGGAGAGAGACCCAGTACTTC	CASSLERTSGRRETQYF
TRBV5-1	TRBJ2-5	-	TRBD2	TGCGCCACCGCCACGCAGGGGACTAGCCAAGAGACCCAGTACTTC	CATATQGTSQETQYF
TRBV7-2	TRBJ1-4	-	TRBD1	TGTGCCAGCAGCACCCGACAGGGGATGAGGGAAAAACTGTTTTTT	CASSTRQGMREKLFF
TRBV23-1	TRBJ1-2	-	-	TGCGCCAGCAGTCATCGGACAACGGGGGCGGGGGGCTACACCTTC	CASSHRTTGAGGYTF
TRBV28	TRBJ1-5	-	TRBD1	TGTGCCAGCGGACGCATACAGGGGGCATCGGGAAATCAGCCCCAGCATTTT	CASGRIQGASGNQPQHF
TRBV9	TRBJ2-1	-	TRBD1	TGTGCCAGCAGCGTAGAGTTAACAGGGGGCTCCTACAATGAGCAGTTCTTC	CASSVELTGGSYNEQFF
TRBV7-2	TRBJ2-5	-	-	TGTGCCAGCAGCGGAGACAGACAAGAGACCCAGTACTTC	CASSGDRQETQYF
TRBV6-5	TRBJ2-5	-	TRBD1	TGTGCCACCCAGTCGGGACAGGGGACTCAAGTGACCCAGTACTTC	CATQSGQGTQVTQYF
TRBV4-1	TRBJ1-6	-	-	TGCGCCAGCAGCCAAGAAGCCAGGGGAAATTCACCCCTCCACTTT	CASSQEARGNSPLHF
TRBV28	TRBJ1-1	-	-	TGTGCCAGCACCACGACCGCGACTGAAGCTTTCTTT	CASTTTATEAFF
TRBV7-9	TRBJ2-7	-	-	TGTGCCACCAGGGGCGGGGAGAACTACGAGCAGTACTTC	CATRGGENYEQYF
TRBV2	TRBJ1-6	-	-	TGTGCCAGCAGGGAGACGGGGCAGCCCAATTCACCCCTCCACTTT	CASRETGQPNSPLHF
TRBV4-3	TRBJ2-5	-	-	TGCGCCAGCAGCCAAGATCAGGGTACCCAGTACTTC	CASSQDQGTQYF
TRBV9	TRBJ1-1	once	-	TGTGCCAGCAGCAGGTCGACAGTGAACACTGAAGCTTTCTTT	CASSRSTVNTEAFF
TRBV5-1	TRBJ2-5	-	TRBD2	TGCGCCAGCAGCTTGGGACTAGCGGGGGGGCTTCGTGAGACCCAGTACTTC	CASSLGLAGGLRETQYF
TRBV6-5	TRBJ1-2	few	TRBD1	TGTGCCAGCAGATGGACCGGGACAGTAGGTGGCTACACCTTC	CASRWTGTVGGYTF
TRBV7-8	TRBJ2-2	-	-	TGTGCCAGCAGCTTAACTAGGCAGGGCCGAAACACCGGGGAGCTGTTTTTT	CASSLTRQGRNTGELFF
TRBV29-1	TRBJ1-2	-	-	TGCAGCGTTGAAGGGTTGGCGTCCGATGGCTACACCTTC	CSVEGLASDGYTF
TRBV27	TRBJ2-5	once	-	TGTGCCAGCAGTTTGGGTGCTAGCCCTTCCTTGGAGACCCAGTACTTC	CASSLGASPSLETQYF
TRBV30	TRBJ2-7	-	-	TGTGCCTGGAGCAAACAGGGCTACGAGCAGTACTTC	CAWSKQGYEQYF
TRBV6-5	TRBJ2-2	-	-	TGTGCCAGCAGTTACAGGGGGGACACCGGGGAGCTGTTTTTT	CASSYRGDTGELFF
TRBV5-1	TRBJ2-7	-	-	TGCGCCAGCAGCGGCAAAGGGTCTCCCTACGAGCAGTACTTC	CASSGKGSPYEQYF
TRBV7-2	TRBJ1-5	-	-	TGTGCCAGCAGCTTAGAGGTTTCGGGTACGGGCGGCAATCAGCCCCAGCATTTT	CASSLEVSGTGGNQPQHF
TRBV2	TRBJ2-3	-	TRBD1	TGTGCCAGTCCACAGGGGGTATCCACAGATACGCAGTATTTT	CASPQGVSTDTQYF
TRBV18	TRBJ2-1	-	TRBD2	TGTGCCAGCTCATCGGGACTAGCCAATGAGCAGTTCTTC	CASSSGLANEQFF
TRBV14	TRBJ2-5	-	-	TGTGCCAGCAGCCAGAGGTTTGTCGGGAGAGCCGAAGAGACCCAGTACTTC	CASSQRFVGRAEETQYF
TRBV5-1	TRBJ2-3	-	TRBD2	TGCGCCAGCAGCTCGATCCGGGGGGATAGCACAGATACGCAGTATTTT	CASSSIRGDSTDTQYF
TRBV2	TRBJ2-1	-	TRBD2	TGTGCCAGCAGCGAAACTAGCGATCGCAATGAGCAGTTCTTC	CASSETSDRNEQFF
TRBV7-6	TRBJ2-2	-	TRBD1	TGTGCCAGCAGCAGACGACAGGGGACGAACACCGGGGAGCTGTTTTTT	CASSRRQGTNTGELFF
TRBV5-6	TRBJ1-1	-	-	TGTGCCAGCAGCGGGGGGCAGACAAAAGCTTTCTTT	CASSGGQTKAFF
TRBV5-6	TRBJ2-3	-	TRBD2	TGTGCCAGCAGCTTGGAACTAGCGGGGGCTAGCACAGATACGCAGTATTTT	CASSLELAGASTDTQYF
TRBV11-2	TRBJ2-1	once	TRBD2	TGTGCCAGCAGCTTCCTAGCGGGGGATCACAATGAGCAGTTCTTC	CASSFLAGDHNEQFF
TRBV7-2	TRBJ2-1	-	TRBD2	TGTGCCAGCAGCTTAGCCTTAGGGACTAGCGGGAAAGGGCAGTTCTTC	CASSLALGTSGKGQFF
TRBV4-3	TRBJ1-2	-	-	TGCGCCAGCAGCCCCCGGGGCACAGACTATGGCTACACCTTC	CASSPRGTDYGYTF
TRBV19	TRBJ2-7	-	-	TGTGCCAGTAGTATTGGGCAGGCTACGTCGCAGCAGTACTTC	CASSIGQATSQQYF
TRBV4-1	TRBJ2-2	-	-	TGCGCCAGCAGCCAAATACCGGGTGGCGTTAACACCGGGGAGCTGTTTTTT	CASSQIPGGVNTGELFF